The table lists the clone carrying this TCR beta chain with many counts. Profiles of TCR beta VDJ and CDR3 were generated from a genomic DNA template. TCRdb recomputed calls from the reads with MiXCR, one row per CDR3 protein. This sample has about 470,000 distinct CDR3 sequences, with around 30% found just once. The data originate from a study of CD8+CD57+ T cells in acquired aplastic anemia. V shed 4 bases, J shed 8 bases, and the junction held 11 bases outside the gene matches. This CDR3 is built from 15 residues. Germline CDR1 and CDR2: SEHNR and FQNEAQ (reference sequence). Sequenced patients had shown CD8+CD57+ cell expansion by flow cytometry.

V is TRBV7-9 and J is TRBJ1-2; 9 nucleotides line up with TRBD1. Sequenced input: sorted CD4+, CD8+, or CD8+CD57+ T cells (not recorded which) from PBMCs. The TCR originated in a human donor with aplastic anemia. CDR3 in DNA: TGTGCCAGCAGCTCATCTTTACCCGGGACAGGGGGCTACACCTTC. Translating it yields CASSSSLPGTGGYTF.